A single sample gave rise to the 30 T cell receptor beta chains below, sequenced in a study of blood T cell repertoires in COVID-19. Clones were sequenced by immunoSEQ multiplex PCR, and TCRdb holds only the in-frame ones, with some missing. The sample shows approximately 240,000 clones, 86% of them seen only once. The sample taken for sequencing was peripheral blood. Every receptor here comes from a woman in her 30s who had recovered from COVID-19.

This rearrangement joins TRBV13 to TRBJ1-1, with D perhaps TRBD1 (6 bases). Trimming shortened V by 4 bases and J by 1 base, and 13 bases separated the two germline ends. Germline CDR1 and CDR2: PRHDT and FYEKMQ (reference sequence). The CDR3 is made up of 15 amino acids. CDR3: CASSSRGAGNTEAFF. CDR3 coding DNA: TGTGCCAGCAGCTCCCGGGGGGCAGGGAACACTGAAGCTTTCTTT.

CDR3 residues: CASSILAGRYEQYF. The CDR3 DNA reads TGTGCCAGCAGCATACTAGCGGGGAGGTACGAGCAGTACTTC. This sequence joins TRBV7-9 and TRBJ2-7, with 10 bases lining up with TRBD2. The CDR3 length is 14 residues. Germline assignment: CDR1 SEHNR and CDR2 FQNEAQ (reference sequence). The junction had 5 bases not matched to a gene; V was cut back by 5 bases and J by 4 bases.

The V gene is TRBV4-1, the J gene TRBJ1-1; the match to TRBD1 covers 8 bases. The CDR3 totals 12 residues. Germline lookup yields CDR1 MGHRA and CDR2 YSYEKL. The V segment lost 6 bases and the J segment 4 bases; nucleotides outside the gene matches: 1. The CDR3 is CASSTGGTEAFF. DNA of the CDR3: TGCGCCAGCAGTACAGGGGGCACTGAAGCTTTCTTT.

This rearrangement joins TRBV4-1 to TRBJ1-2; perhaps TRBD1 as D (5 bases). The CDR3 consists of 16 residues. Germline V CDR1 and CDR2: MGHRA, YSYEKL. V was shortened by 0 bases and J by 0 bases, with 11 bases between the two germline ends. CDR3 in DNA: TGCGCCAGCAGCCAAGATTGGGAGGGGTCTAACTATGGCTACACCTTC. Protein product: CASSQDWEGSNYGYTF.

The genes are TRBV9 and TRBJ2-1; D possibly corresponds to TRBD2 (5 bases). The length of the CDR3 is 12 residues. Trimming left V 3 bases short and J 6 bases short, with 7 bases between. Germline V CDR1 and CDR2: SGDLS, YYNGEE. The CDR3 DNA sequence: TGTGCCAGCAGCGCGGGAACCAATGAGCAGTTCTTC. Its translation is CASSAGTNEQFF.

This chain uses TRBV29-1 with TRBJ2-5; D unclear. The CDR3 has 11 residues. V was clipped by 3 bases and J by 4 bases, with 6 bases between them. Germline lookup yields CDR1 SQVTM and CDR2 ANQGSEA. CDR3 residues: CSVEIVETQYF. CDR3 nucleotide sequence: TGCAGCGTTGAGATAGTAGAGACCCAGTACTTC.

The CDR3 sequence: CASSALGSGQETQYF. The CDR3 region has the DNA TGCGCCAGCAGCGCCCTAGGTAGCGGACAAGAGACCCAGTACTTC. This chain joins TRBV5-1 and TRBJ2-5; D is possibly TRBD2 (6 bases). V was shortened by 4 bases and J by 2 bases, with 15 bases between the two germline ends. Germline V gene lookup returns CDR1 SGHRS and CDR2 YFSETQ. The CDR3 consists of 15 residues.

The chain employs TRBV6-6 and TRBJ1-2, with 8 bases identical to TRBD1. CDR3 size: 15 residues. Germline CDR1 MNHNY, CDR2 SVGAGI (reference sequence). After removal of 6 bases from V and 2 bases from J, the junction contained 8 bases not matched to a gene. Here the CDR3 reads CASSPDGTGNYGYTF. CDR3 DNA sequence: TGTGCCAGCAGCCCGGACGGGACAGGAAACTATGGCTACACCTTC.

Only a few counts were recorded for this clone. The chain is built from TRBV6-5 and TRBJ2-3, with a weak D call TRBD2 (6 bases). Between the trimmed V and J ends, which lost 5 bases and 10 bases, there was a span of 19 bases. CDR3 length equals 14 residues. Germline loops: CDR1 MNHEY, CDR2 SVGAGI. The chain's CDR3 is CASSPNGVLAPQYF. The CDR3 DNA is TGTGCCAGCAGTCCCAACGGGGTGCTAGCGCCGCAGTATTTT.

The V call is TRBV29-1, the J call TRBJ1-1; TRBD1 matches at 8 bases. The germline V gene has CDR1 SQVTM and CDR2 ANQGSEA. V shed 7 bases and J 1 base; nucleotides not matched to a gene: 8. This CDR3 has 14 residues. CDR3 in DNA: TGCAGCGGGGTTCAGGGGGCCGGGAACACTGAAGCTTTCTTT. It codes for CSGVQGAGNTEAFF.

This chain connects TRBV7-3 to TRBJ2-3; D is uncertain. The CDR3 runs 13 residues. V was trimmed by 3 bases and J by 2 bases, leaving 6 bases between them. Looked up from germline, CDR1 is SGHTA and CDR2 is FQGTGA. CDR3: CASSFHTTDTQYF. The CDR3 DNA reads as TGTGCCAGCAGCTTTCACACCACAGATACGCAGTATTTT.

The chain links TRBV7-3 to TRBJ2-1, with 11 bases identical to TRBD2. This CDR3 is built from 16 residues. Looked up from germline, CDR1 is SGHTA and CDR2 is FQGTGA. After removal of 5 bases from V and 3 bases from J, the junction contained 6 bases not matched to a gene. The CDR3 spells CASSPATSGNYNEQFF. The CDR3 DNA reads as TGTGCCAGCAGCCCTGCGACTAGCGGGAACTACAATGAGCAGTTCTTC.

Regarding this clone: In the same sample, other DNA sequences code for this CDR3. Written as DNA, the CDR3 is TGTGCCAGCAGCTTGGTCAGGGGCGGCACTGAAGCTTTCTTT. Amino acid sequence: CASSLVRGGTEAFF. V and J are TRBV5-4 and TRBJ1-1; a weak D match, TRBD1 (6 bases). Germline lookup yields CDR1 SGHNT and CDR2 YYREEE (reference sequence). The CDR3 is 14 amino acids. Trimming stripped 0 bases from V and 4 bases from J, with 10 bases between.

The gene calls are TRBV6-2 or TRBV6-3 and TRBJ2-1; 7 nucleotides match TRBD1. CDR3 size: 16 residues. Germline CDR1 MNHEY, CDR2 SVGEGT. V lost 2 bases, J lost 8 bases, and 12 bases stayed unmatched. CDR3: CASSYDRQGDRDEQFF. For the CDR3, the DNA is TGTGCCAGCAGTTACGACCGGCAGGGGGATCGAGATGAGCAGTTCTTC.

The genes are TRBV30 and TRBJ2-7; weak D call: TRBD1 (6 bases). V gave up 2 bases and J gave up 2 bases, with 16 bases separating them. The CDR3 is made up of 15 amino acids. The germline gives CDR1 GTSNPN, CDR2 SVGIG (reference sequence). The CDR3 sequence is CAWSPGTITAYEQYF. The CDR3 DNA follows: TGTGCCTGGAGTCCCGGGACAATTACAGCCTACGAGCAGTACTTC.

The chain carries TRBV6-9 and TRBJ1-1; 7 bases align to TRBD1. Trimming at V came to 4 bases and at J to 5 bases, leaving 1 base not matched to a gene. This CDR3 comprises 12 residues. The germline V gene encodes CDR1 MNHGY and CDR2 SVAAGI. This CDR3 reads CASSSGGTEAFF. The CDR3 nucleotides read TGTGCCAGCAGTTCAGGGGGGACTGAAGCTTTCTTT.

The V gene is TRBV18, the J gene TRBJ2-3; D gene ambiguous. Deletions cut 3 bases from V and 6 bases from J, with 13 bases between. This CDR3 has 14 residues. The germline V gene has CDR1 KGHSH and CDR2 LQKENI. CDR3 residues: CASSPPSRVDTQYF. Here the CDR3 DNA reads TGTGCCAGCTCACCCCCCTCCCGGGTTGATACGCAGTATTTT.

J is TRBJ2-5 and V is TRBV7-7, with 8 bases fitting TRBD1. CDR3 length equals 14 residues. The germline gives CDR1 SSHAT, CDR2 FNYEAQ (reference sequence). J gave up 5 bases and V 2 bases, and 4 bases lay outside the gene matches. The CDR3 is CASSLQGARETQYF. CDR3 coding DNA: TGTGCCAGCAGCTTACAGGGGGCAAGGGAGACCCAGTACTTC.

This clone occurred once. The V and J genes are TRBV5-6 and TRBJ2-5; 7 bases align to TRBD1. V lost 4 bases, J lost 5 bases, and 17 bases stayed unmatched. The CDR3 has 17 amino acids. CDR1 is SGHDT and CDR2 is YYEEEE in the germline V gene. Here the CDR3 reads CASSPTTGATGKETQYF. Here the CDR3 DNA reads TGTGCCAGCAGCCCCACCACCGGCGCGACAGGGAAGGAGACCCAGTACTTC.

V is TRBV4-2 and J is TRBJ2-5; 7 nucleotides line up with TRBD2. CDR3 length: 16 amino acids. J gave up 4 bases and V 4 bases, and 12 bases lay outside the gene matches. Germline-derived CDR1 and CDR2 are LGHNA and YNFKEQ. CDR3 protein: CASSPLKSSGIETQYF. DNA of the CDR3: TGTGCCAGCAGCCCCCTCAAATCCAGCGGGATAGAGACCCAGTACTTC.

This clone was observed a handful of times. This CDR3 is CATSQGAGQPQHF. The CDR3 region has the DNA TGTGCCACCTCCCAGGGGGCTGGTCAGCCCCAGCATTTT. This chain links TRBV24-1 with TRBJ1-5; 8 bases align to TRBD1. V lost 9 bases to trimming and J lost 6 bases; unmatched junction nucleotides: 6. Germline CDR1 reads KGHDR; CDR2 reads SFDVKD. The CDR3 length is 13 residues.

The J gene is TRBJ1-4, the V gene TRBV5-1, with 11 positions matching TRBD1. J lost 6 bases, V lost 4 bases, and 5 bases had no gene match. This CDR3 has 15 amino acids. Germline CDR1 and CDR2: SGHRS and YFSETQ. This CDR3 reads CASSARDRGDEKLFF. In DNA form, the CDR3 reads TGCGCCAGCAGCGCCCGGGACAGGGGGGATGAAAAACTGTTTTTT.

The chain joins TRBV2 to TRBJ1-1; D might be TRBD1 (5 bases). The CDR3 sequence is 15 residues long. V lost 0 bases and J lost 5, with 13 bases in between. CDR1 and CDR2 from the germline V gene are SNHLY and FYNNEI. The CDR3 DNA sequence: TGTGCCAGCAGTGAAGCGCCCGGGGGGTGGACTGAAGCTTTCTTT. Amino acid sequence: CASSEAPGGWTEAFF.

This clone was observed once. V and J are TRBV4-3 and TRBJ2-3; D remains unclear. The V end was cut by 4 bases, the J end by 4 bases, with 9 bases between. This CDR3 region has 13 residues. Germline CDR1 reads LGHNA; CDR2 reads YSLEER. CDR3 sequence reads: CASSLMAADTQYF. The CDR3 DNA follows: TGCGCCAGCAGCCTGATGGCTGCAGATACGCAGTATTTT.

The chain has TRBV5-1 and TRBJ1-1; 8 bases are shared with TRBD1. Germline CDR1 and CDR2: SGHRS and YFSETQ. The V segment lost 5 bases and the J segment 4 bases; nucleotides outside the gene matches: 10. This CDR3 spans 15 amino acids. CDR3 DNA sequence: TGCGCCAGCAGTCCTGCCCGGACAGGGAGCACTGAAGCTTTCTTT. Its protein product is CASSPARTGSTEAFF.

The chain links TRBV27 to TRBJ1-3; 7 bases map to TRBD1. The germline V gene has CDR1 MNHEY and CDR2 SMNVEV (reference sequence). CDR3 length equals 15 residues. Losses at the gene ends were 2 bases for V and 2 bases for J; bases not matched to a gene: 3. This CDR3 is CASSLSQGAGNTIYF. The CDR3 coding sequence is TGTGCCAGCAGTTTAAGTCAGGGGGCTGGAAACACCATATATTTT.

This clone was counted only a few times. The chain links TRBV6-2 or TRBV6-3 to TRBJ2-7; TRBD1 matches 11 bases. The germline V gene has CDR1 MNHEY and CDR2 SVGEGT. Trimming cost V 0 bases and J 5 bases; bases outside gene matches: 15. The CDR3 is 19 residues long. The CDR3 loop reads CASSYSHLAGTGGRNEQYF. As DNA, the CDR3 is TGTGCCAGCAGTTACTCGCATCTCGCCGGGACAGGGGGGAGGAACGAGCAGTACTTC.

The rearrangement uses TRBV9 and TRBJ2-1, with a weak D call TRBD1 (6 bases). V lost 3 bases and J 10 bases, leaving 14 bases between the germline ends. Germline V gene sequence: CDR1 SGDLS, CDR2 YYNGEE. This CDR3 region has 13 residues. CDR3 coding DNA: TGTGCCAGCAGCGCCAGGGGTGGAGAGGAGCAGTTCTTC. Translated, it gives CASSARGGEEQFF. Full variable domain (remainder filled in from reference TRBV9 and TRBJ2-1): DSGVTQTPKHLITATGQRVTLRCSPRSGDLSVYWYQQSLDQGLQFLIQYYNGEERAKGNILERFSAQQFPDLHSELNLSSLELGDSALYFCASSARGGEEQFFGPGTRLTVL.

The V call is TRBV15, the J call TRBJ2-1, with a weak D call TRBD2 (6 bases). V shed 4 bases and J shed 8 bases, with 12 bases lying between them. CDR1 and CDR2 (germline): LNHNV, YYDKDF (reference sequence). The CDR3 covers 13 residues. Written as DNA, the CDR3 is TGTGCCACCAGCATTTCCAGACTAGATGAGCAGTTCTTC. Residues: CATSISRLDEQFF.

This chain joins TRBV11-2 and TRBJ2-2; D ambiguous. The CDR3 is made up of 15 amino acids. CDR1 is SGHAT and CDR2 is FQNNGV in the germline V gene. Trimming took off 1 base at V and 1 base at J, with 7 bases between the two ends. This CDR3 is CASSLAGWNTGELFF. CDR3 DNA sequence: TGTGCCAGCAGCTTAGCAGGTTGGAACACCGGGGAGCTGTTTTTT.